This TCR beta chain stems from a study of blood T cells in healthy people across ages. Whole-study results and caveats: Naive T cell percentage showed a strong correlation with the diversity of TCR beta. Naive CD4+ cells and diversity were both higher in long-lived donors than in aged donors.

In each sample, at least 7 million PBMCs were isolated. The second PCR ran about 6 to 12 cycles with a sample-barcoded 5' primer and J-beta primers. Every cDNA molecule bore a tag from a template-switch adaptor containing 12 random nucleotides. TCRdb reprocessed the 5' RACE reads with MiXCR, giving one entry per CDR3 protein. This sample has under 1,000,000 distinct CDR3 sequences; roughly 35% occur once, and the top ten carry roughly 13%. This CDR3 has 15 residues. From germline, CDR1 is DFQATT and CDR2 SNEGSKA (reference sequence). Trimming took off 4 bases at V and 0 bases at J, with 10 bases between the two ends. This clonotype was seen more than once but under ten times. What it recognizes is unknown.

The rearrangement links TRBV20-1 to TRBJ1-6; D ambiguous. Sequenced sample: blood. This TCR derives from a man in his late teens or twenties in good health. The CDR3 DNA is TGCAGTGCTACCTCTGGGAGCTCCTATAATTCACCCCTCCACTTT. Protein product: CSATSGSSYNSPLHF.